The 5 T cell receptor beta chains below were found in one sample sequenced in a study of cytomegalovirus exposure and HLA in healthy donors. Primers: 60 Vbeta forward and 13 Jbeta reverse. TCRdb's table, derived via immunoSEQ multiplex PCR, lists solely in-frame clones and lacks some. The sample comprises some 140,000 clones, approximately 74% of which are singletons, and around 2.3% rests with the top ten. Sequences were obtained from PBMCs. These TCRs come from a man in his thirties or forties in good health and CMV-seronegative.

Only a few counts were recorded for this clone. V usage is TRBV7-2 and J usage is TRBJ1-1; TRBD1 matches 8 bases. Trimming took 2 bases from V and 0 from J; bases not matched to a gene: 11. The CDR3 has 18 amino acids. From germline, CDR1 is SGHTA and CDR2 FQGNSA. The CDR3 loop is CASSLRAGTGKLNTEAFF. Written as DNA, the CDR3 is TGTGCCAGCAGCTTAAGGGCAGGGACAGGTAAACTGAACACTGAAGCTTTCTTT.

Of note for this clone: Other DNA sequences in the sample encode the same CDR3. The chain combines TRBV6-1 with TRBJ1-1; tentatively, D is TRBD1 (6 bases). The CDR3 runs 13 residues. V lost 6 bases to trimming and J lost 4 bases, with 12 bases between them. Germline-derived CDR1 and CDR2 are MNHNS and SASEGT. CDR3 protein: CASSRGQLTEAFF. CDR3 sequence (DNA): TGTGCCAGCAGCCGTGGACAGCTCACTGAAGCTTTCTTT.

The gene calls are TRBV13 and TRBJ2-1, with 8 bases fitting TRBD2. Germline values: CDR1 PRHDT, CDR2 FYEKMQ (reference sequence). The V segment lost 7 bases and the J segment 6 bases; nucleotides outside the gene matches: 11. CDR3 length: 15 amino acids. CDR3 coding DNA: TGTGCCAGCATCGCGAGCGGGGGAATCTCCAATGAGCAGTTCTTC. This translates into CASIASGGISNEQFF. The whole variable domain, remainder taken from reference TRBV13 and TRBJ2-1, is AAGVIQSPRHLIKEKRETATLKCYPIPRHDTVYWYQQGPGQDPQFLISFYEKMQSDKGSIPDRFSAQQFSDYHSELNMSSLELGDSALYFCASIASGGISNEQFFGPGTRLTVL.

The chain uses TRBV2 and TRBJ1-3; D might be TRBD1 (6 bases). Germline assignment: CDR1 SNHLY and CDR2 FYNNEI. The CDR3 covers 16 residues. V lost 6 bases and J lost 7, with 22 bases in between. CDR3 coding DNA: TGTGCCAGCAGCGGCGATAACAGGGAGATGGATAACACCATATATTTT. Translated, it gives CASSGDNREMDNTIYF.

This rearrangement joins TRBV7-2 to TRBJ2-1, with 11 positions matching TRBD1. The CDR3 totals 16 residues. Trimming cost V 1 base and J 4 bases; bases outside gene matches: 3. Germline CDR1 is SGHTA and CDR2 is FQGNSA. The CDR3 DNA follows: TGTGCCAGCAGCTTAGAGGGGACAGGGGGATACAATGAGCAGTTCTTC. This translates into CASSLEGTGGYNEQFF. The full variable domain, its missing parts supplied by reference TRBV7-2 and TRBJ2-1, is GAGVSQSPSNKVTEKGKDVELRCDPISGHTALYWYRQSLGQGLEFLIYFQGNSAPDKSGLPSDRFSAERTGGSVSTLTIQRTQQEDSAVYLCASSLEGTGGYNEQFFGPGTRLTVL.